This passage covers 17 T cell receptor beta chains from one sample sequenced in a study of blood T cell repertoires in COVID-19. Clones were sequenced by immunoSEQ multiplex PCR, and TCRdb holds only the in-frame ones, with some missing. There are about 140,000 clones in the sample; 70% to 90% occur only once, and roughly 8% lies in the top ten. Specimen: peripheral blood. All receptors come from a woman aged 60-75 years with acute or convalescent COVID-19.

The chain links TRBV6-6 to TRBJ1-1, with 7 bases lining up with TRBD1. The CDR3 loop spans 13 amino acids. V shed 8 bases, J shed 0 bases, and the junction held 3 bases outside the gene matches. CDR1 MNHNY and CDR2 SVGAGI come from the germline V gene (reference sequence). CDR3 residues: CASGQVMNTEAFF. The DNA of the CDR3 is TGTGCCAGCGGACAGGTAATGAACACTGAAGCTTTCTTT.

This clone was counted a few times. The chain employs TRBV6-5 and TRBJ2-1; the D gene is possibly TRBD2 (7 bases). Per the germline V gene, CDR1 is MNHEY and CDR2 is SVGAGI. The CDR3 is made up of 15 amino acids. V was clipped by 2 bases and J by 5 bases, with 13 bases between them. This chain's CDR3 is CASSYAGAQDNEQFF. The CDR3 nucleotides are TGTGCCAGCAGTTACGCGGGGGCGCAAGACAATGAGCAGTTCTTC.

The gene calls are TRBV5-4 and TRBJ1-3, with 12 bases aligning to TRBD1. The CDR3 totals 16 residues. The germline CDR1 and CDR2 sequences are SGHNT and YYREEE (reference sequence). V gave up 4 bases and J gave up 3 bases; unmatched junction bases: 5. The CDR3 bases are TGTGCCAGCAGCCGGGACAGGGGGCATGGTGGAAACACCATATATTTT. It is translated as CASSRDRGHGGNTIYF.

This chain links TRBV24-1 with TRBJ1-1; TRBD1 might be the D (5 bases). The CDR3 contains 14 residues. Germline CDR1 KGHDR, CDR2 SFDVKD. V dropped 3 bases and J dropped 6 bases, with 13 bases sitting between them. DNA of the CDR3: TGTGCCACCAGTGATCCTAGAACAGGATCTGAAGCTTTCTTT. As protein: CATSDPRTGSEAFF.

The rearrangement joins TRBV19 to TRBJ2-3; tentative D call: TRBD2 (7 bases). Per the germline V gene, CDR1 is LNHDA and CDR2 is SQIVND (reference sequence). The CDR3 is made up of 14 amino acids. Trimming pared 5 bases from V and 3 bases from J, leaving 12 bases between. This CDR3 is CASSSGGWTDTQYF. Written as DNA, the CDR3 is TGTGCCAGTAGTTCGGGGGGCTGGACAGATACGCAGTATTTT.

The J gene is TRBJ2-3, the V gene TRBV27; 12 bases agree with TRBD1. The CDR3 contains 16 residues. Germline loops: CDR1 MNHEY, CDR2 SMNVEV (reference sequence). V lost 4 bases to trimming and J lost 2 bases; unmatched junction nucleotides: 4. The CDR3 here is CASSSGTGGPTDTQYF. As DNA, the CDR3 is TGTGCCAGCAGTTCTGGGACAGGGGGCCCCACAGATACGCAGTATTTT.

The CDR3 sequence is CASSLQGVSGNTIYF. The CDR3 coding sequence is TGTGCCAGCAGCTTACAGGGCGTCTCTGGAAACACCATATATTTT. The rearrangement joins TRBV7-9 to TRBJ1-3; D might be TRBD1 (5 bases). V shed 2 bases and J shed 0 bases, with 8 bases lying between them. The CDR3 sequence is 15 residues long. Per germline, CDR1 SEHNR and CDR2 FQNEAQ (reference sequence).

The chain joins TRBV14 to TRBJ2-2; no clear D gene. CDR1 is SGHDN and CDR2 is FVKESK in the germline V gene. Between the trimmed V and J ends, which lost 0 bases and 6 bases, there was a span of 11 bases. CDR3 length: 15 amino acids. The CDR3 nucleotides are TGTGCCAGCAGCCAAGATTTGGTGGTAGCCGGGGAGCTGTTTTTT. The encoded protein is CASSQDLVVAGELFF. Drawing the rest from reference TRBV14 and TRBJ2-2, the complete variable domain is EAGVTQFPSHSVIEKGQTVTLRCDPISGHDNLYWYRRVMGKEIKFLLHFVKESKQDESGMPNNRFLAERTGGTYSTLKVQPAELEDSGVYFCASSQDLVVAGELFFGEGSRLTVL.

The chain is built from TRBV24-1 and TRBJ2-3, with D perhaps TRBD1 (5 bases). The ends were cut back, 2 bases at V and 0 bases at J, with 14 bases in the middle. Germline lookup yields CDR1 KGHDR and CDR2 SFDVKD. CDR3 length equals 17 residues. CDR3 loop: CATSDWGMASSTDTQYF. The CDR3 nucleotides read TGTGCCACCAGTGATTGGGGCATGGCCAGTAGCACAGATACGCAGTATTTT.

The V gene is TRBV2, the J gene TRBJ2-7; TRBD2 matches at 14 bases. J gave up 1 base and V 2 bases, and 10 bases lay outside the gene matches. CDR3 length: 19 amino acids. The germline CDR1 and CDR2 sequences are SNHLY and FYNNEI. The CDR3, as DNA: TGTGCCAGCAGTGAATGGGGGACTAGCGGGGGTGCCCCTTCCTACGAGCAGTACTTC. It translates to CASSEWGTSGGAPSYEQYF.

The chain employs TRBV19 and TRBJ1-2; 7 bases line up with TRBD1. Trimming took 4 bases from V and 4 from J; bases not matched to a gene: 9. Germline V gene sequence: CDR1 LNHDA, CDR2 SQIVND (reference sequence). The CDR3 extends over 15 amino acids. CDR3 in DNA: TGTGCCAGTAGTACCATCTTGGGACAGCTCTATGGCTACACCTTC. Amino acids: CASSTILGQLYGYTF. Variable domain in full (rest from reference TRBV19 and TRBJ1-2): DGGITQSPKYLFRKEGQNVTLSCEQNLNHDAMYWYRQDPGQGLRLIYYSQIVNDFQKGDIAEGYSVSREKKESFPLTVTSAQKNPTAFYLCASSTILGQLYGYTFGSGTRLTVV.

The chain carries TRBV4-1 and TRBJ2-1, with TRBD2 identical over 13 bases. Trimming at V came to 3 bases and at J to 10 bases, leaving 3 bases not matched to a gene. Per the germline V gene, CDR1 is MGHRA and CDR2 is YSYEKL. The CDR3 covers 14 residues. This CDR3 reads CASSQGLAGWEQFF. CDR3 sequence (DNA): TGCGCCAGCAGCCAGGGACTAGCGGGATGGGAGCAGTTCTTC.

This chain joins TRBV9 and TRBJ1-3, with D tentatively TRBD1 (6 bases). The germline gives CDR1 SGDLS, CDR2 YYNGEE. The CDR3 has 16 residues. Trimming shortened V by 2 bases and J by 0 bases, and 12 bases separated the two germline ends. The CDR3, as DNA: TGTGCCAGCAGCGTGCAAGACAGGAGCTCTGGAAACACCATATATTTT. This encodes CASSVQDRSSGNTIYF.

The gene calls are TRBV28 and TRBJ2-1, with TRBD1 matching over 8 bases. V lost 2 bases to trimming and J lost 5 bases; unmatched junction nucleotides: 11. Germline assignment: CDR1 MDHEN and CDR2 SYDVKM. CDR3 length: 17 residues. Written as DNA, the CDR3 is TGTGCCAGCAGTTTACGTAGGACAGGGATATTCGACAATGAGCAGTTCTTC. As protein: CASSLRRTGIFDNEQFF.

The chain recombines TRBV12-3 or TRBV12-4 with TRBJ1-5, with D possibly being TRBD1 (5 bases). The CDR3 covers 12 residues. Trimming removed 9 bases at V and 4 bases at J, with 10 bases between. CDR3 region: CASGQVNQPQHF. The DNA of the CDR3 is TGTGCCAGTGGACAAGTAAATCAGCCCCAGCATTTT.

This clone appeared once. Here the CDR3 DNA reads TGTGCCAGCAGCTTAGCCCTCTCCCGGGGGAGTGGCTACACCTTC. As protein: CASSLALSRGSGYTF. The V call is TRBV7-9, the J call TRBJ1-2, with D perhaps TRBD1 (5 bases). V was trimmed by 0 bases and J by 7 bases, leaving 15 bases between them. Germline loops: CDR1 SEHNR, CDR2 FQNEAQ (reference sequence). The CDR3 length is 15 residues.

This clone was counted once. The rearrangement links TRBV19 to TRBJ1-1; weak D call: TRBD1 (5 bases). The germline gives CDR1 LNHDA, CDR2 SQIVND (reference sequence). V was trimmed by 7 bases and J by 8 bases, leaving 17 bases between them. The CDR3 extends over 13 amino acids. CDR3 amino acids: CASIRGANGEAFF. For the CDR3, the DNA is TGTGCCAGTATTAGGGGCGCGAATGGGGAAGCTTTCTTT.